The clone carrying this T cell receptor beta chain was seen many times. Its specificity is unknown. This specimen belongs to a study of breast tumors, draining lymph nodes, adjacent tissues. Notes on the study in general: Tumor repertoires ranked between lymph nodes and nontumor tissue in diversity, with V and J gene preferences. Tumor and nontumor repertoires were significantly more similar in luminal-like than in basal-like breast cancer.

Via MiXCR, TCRdb re-called the multiplex PCR reads, giving one row per CDR3 protein. Of 150,000 to 250,000 distinct CDR3 sequences listed, roughly 31% are singletons. Samples came from axillary lymph nodes draining the breast cancer. Germline CDR1 SGHDT, CDR2 YYEEEE. The CDR3 length is 16 residues. J lost 3 bases, V lost 1 base, and 4 bases had no gene match. Sequencing used axillary lymph node tissue. The TCR originated in a female donor with breast cancer. Some clones in this sample may be carry-over from other donors' samples. The chain couples TRBV5-6 to TRBJ2-2; TRBD2 agrees at 9 bases. CDR3 DNA: TGTGCCAGCAGCTTGACTAGCGGGCGGGACACCGGGGAGCTGTTTTTT. This sequence encodes CASSLTSGRDTGELFF.